Each of the 20 T cell receptor beta chains below was sequenced from the same sample in a study of OX40 agonist ivuxolimab in advanced cancers. Libraries were made using the immunoSEQ multiplex PCR assay. Sourced from immuneACCESS, this table was stored by TCRdb with only in-frame sequences that have V and J called. A share of the clones is absent; for the studies checked, an unresolved V gene accounts for under half, and the remainder has no known explanation. The sample table shows 90,000 to 130,000 clones, and about nine tenths are seen once. 0.27% of the sample belongs to the ten largest clones. Source: CD4+ or CD8+ T cells sorted from blood, taken in a trial of the OX40 agonist ivuxolimab. Receptors originate from an adult with an advanced solid tumor such as melanoma, head and neck, liver or kidney cancer.

V usage is TRBV4-1 and J usage is TRBJ2-5, with 11 bases aligning to TRBD2. The CDR3 is 14 residues long. The V segment lost 5 bases and the J segment 3 bases; nucleotides outside the gene matches: 2. Germline V gene sequence: CDR1 MGHRA, CDR2 YSYEKL. CDR3 in DNA: TGCGCCAGCAGCAAGGGACTAGCGGAAGAGACCCAGTACTTC. This gives the protein CASSKGLAEETQYF.

The genes are TRBV6-6 and TRBJ2-1; 12 nucleotides agree with TRBD2. V shed 8 bases and J 8 bases; nucleotides not matched to a gene: 13. The V gene's germline CDR1 is MNHNY and CDR2 SVGAGI (reference sequence). This CDR3 region has 16 residues. The CDR3 DNA sequence: TGTGCCAGCTGGGTGAGTTGGACTAGCGGGGAGGATGAGCAGTTCTTC. Translating gives CASWVSWTSGEDEQFF.

The chain has TRBV5-6 and TRBJ2-7; unclear D gene. This CDR3 comprises 12 residues. V lost 4 bases and J lost 0, with 5 bases in between. Germline values: CDR1 SGHDT, CDR2 YYEEEE. CDR3 sequence (DNA): TGTGCCAGCAGCCAGAACTCCTACGAGCAGTACTTC. This sequence encodes CASSQNSYEQYF. The full variable domain, rest sourced from reference TRBV5-6 and TRBJ2-7, is DAGVTQSPTHLIKTRGQQVTLRCSPKSGHDTVSWYQQALGQGPQFIFQYYEEEERQRGNFPDRFSGHQFPNYSSELNVNALLLGDSALYLCASSQNSYEQYFGPGTRLTVT.

V gene TRBV19 combines with J gene TRBJ1-2; D unclear. Trimming cost V 1 base and J 1 base, with 10 bases left between them. Per germline, CDR1 LNHDA and CDR2 SQIVND (reference sequence). The CDR3 runs 15 residues. The DNA for the CDR3 is TGTGCCAGTAGTATAGTCGGCGACCTTAACTATGGCTACACCTTC. This codes for CASSIVGDLNYGYTF.

J is TRBJ1-3 and V is TRBV6-5, with D possibly TRBD1 on 6 matching bases. Trimming pared 5 bases from V and 7 bases from J, leaving 15 bases between. This CDR3 region has 14 residues. The V gene's germline CDR1 is MNHEY and CDR2 SVGAGI. CDR3 in amino acids: CASSRTEGYNTIYF. CDR3 coding DNA: TGTGCCAGCAGTAGGACAGAGGGGTACAACACCATATATTTT.

The rearrangement links TRBV6-5 to TRBJ1-1, with TRBD1 as a possible D gene (6 bases). Germline V gene lookup returns CDR1 MNHEY and CDR2 SVGAGI. Trimming stripped 5 bases from V and 0 bases from J, with 13 bases between. This CDR3 is built from 15 residues. CDR3 protein: CASSGRTVMNTEAFF. The CDR3 DNA reads as TGTGCCAGCAGTGGACGGACAGTGATGAACACTGAAGCTTTCTTT.

The genes are TRBV29-1 and TRBJ1-1; no definite D call. Per the germline V gene, CDR1 is SQVTM and CDR2 is ANQGSEA. The CDR3 spans 9 residues. Trimming left V 3 bases short and J 14 bases short, with 10 bases between. The CDR3 DNA sequence: TGCAGCGTTGATGCTCCCGGGTTCTTT. Its translation: CSVDAPGFF.

This clone was observed a handful of times. The V and J genes are TRBV2 and TRBJ1-4; 10 bases line up with TRBD1. Germline CDR1 reads SNHLY; CDR2 reads FYNNEI. With V trimmed by 4 bases and J by 8 bases, 4 bases remained unmatched. The CDR3 covers 14 residues. The CDR3 here is CASSADRGQEKLFF. DNA for the CDR3: TGTGCCAGCAGTGCTGACAGGGGGCAAGAAAAACTGTTTTTT.

The V call is TRBV10-3, the J call TRBJ2-7; D unresolved. This CDR3 comprises 12 residues. V shed 4 bases and J shed 2 bases, with 6 bases lying between them. Germline V CDR1 and CDR2: ENHRY, SYGVKD. CDR3 DNA: TGTGCCATCAGTGGGGTTCCCTACGAGCAGTACTTC. The encoded protein is CAISGVPYEQYF.

The rearrangement links TRBV9 to TRBJ1-4; 8 nucleotides align to TRBD1. The junction had 10 bases not matched to a gene; V was cut back by 4 bases and J by 8 bases. This CDR3 has 15 residues. The germline gives CDR1 SGDLS, CDR2 YYNGEE. In DNA, the CDR3 is TGTGCCAGCAGCCTAGGACAGGGCCGTAAAGAAAAACTGTTTTTT. It encodes CASSLGQGRKEKLFF.

The chain couples TRBV5-5 to TRBJ2-5; TRBD2 matches at 9 bases. Germline CDR1 reads SGHKS; CDR2 reads YYEKEE (reference sequence). Unmatched junction bases numbered 5, after V lost 4 bases and J lost 1 base. The CDR3 is 15 residues long. The CDR3: CASSITSGFQETQYF. The DNA for the CDR3 is TGTGCCAGCAGCATCACTAGCGGGTTCCAAGAGACCCAGTACTTC. Full variable domain (outside the CDR3, taken from reference TRBV5-5 and TRBJ2-5): DAGVTQSPTHLIKTRGQQVTLRCSPISGHKSVSWYQQVLGQGPQFIFQYYEKEERGRGNFPDRFSARQFPNYSSELNVNALLLGDSALYLCASSITSGFQETQYFGPGTRLLVL.

V usage is TRBV11-1 and J usage is TRBJ2-7; D remains ambiguous. Trimming removed 5 bases from V and 1 base from J, with 15 bases in between. CDR3 length: 15 residues. Germline V CDR1 and CDR2: SGHAT, FQDESV (reference sequence). The CDR3 sequence: CASSPRTHLSYEQYF. Written as DNA, the CDR3 is TGTGCCAGCAGCCCCCGGACCCACTTGTCCTACGAGCAGTACTTC.

The chain combines TRBV9 with TRBJ2-5, with D unresolved. V lost 4 bases, J lost 1 base, and 11 bases lay in between. The CDR3 extends over 14 amino acids. Germline V gene lookup returns CDR1 SGDLS and CDR2 YYNGEE. CDR3 nucleotide sequence: TGTGCCAGCAGCCCAAGACCGGGCCAAGAGACCCAGTACTTC. This sequence encodes CASSPRPGQETQYF.

This chain uses TRBV7-2 with TRBJ2-5, with no clear D. Trimming pared 0 bases from V and 2 bases from J, leaving 4 bases between. CDR1 is SGHTA, CDR2 FQGNSA, per germline. The CDR3 extends over 13 amino acids. For the CDR3, the DNA is TGTGCCAGCAGCTTAGCGTGGCAAGAGACCCAGTACTTC. Amino acid sequence: CASSLAWQETQYF.

The chain links TRBV7-3 to TRBJ2-3; no clear D gene. This CDR3 is built from 15 residues. Germline CDR1 reads SGHTA; CDR2 reads FQGTGA. Trimming left V 2 bases short and J 0 bases short, with 9 bases between. CDR3 sequence: CASSLRFGSTDTQYF. CDR3 sequence (DNA): TGTGCCAGCAGCTTACGGTTCGGGAGCACAGATACGCAGTATTTT.

The gene calls are TRBV7-9 and TRBJ2-3, with D possibly matching TRBD1 (6 bases). The CDR3 extends over 15 amino acids. V shed 5 bases and J shed 2 bases, with 14 bases lying between them. In germline, CDR1 is SEHNR, CDR2 FQNEAQ (reference sequence). CDR3 DNA sequence: TGTGCCAGCAGCCCAAGGACAGTTTCCACAGATACGCAGTATTTT. It specifies CASSPRTVSTDTQYF. Supplemented by reference TRBV7-9 and TRBJ2-3, the full variable domain reads DTGVSQNPRHKITKRGQNVTFRCDPISEHNRLYWYRQTLGQGPEFLTYFQNEAQLEKSRLLSDRFSAERPKGSFSTLEIQRTEQGDSAMYLCASSPRTVSTDTQYFGPGTRLTVL.

This clone was picked up one time. V is TRBV6-5 and J is TRBJ2-1, with D maybe TRBD2 (5 bases). The germline CDR1 and CDR2 sequences are MNHEY and SVGAGI. CDR3 length equals 13 residues. The ends were cut back, 0 bases at V and 7 bases at J, with 7 bases in the middle. The CDR3 protein is CASSYSRGNEQFF. In nucleotides, the CDR3 is TGTGCCAGCAGTTACTCGAGAGGGAATGAGCAGTTCTTC.

This clone was observed once. The rearrangement joins TRBV7-2 to TRBJ2-7; no definite D call. This CDR3 has 13 amino acids. Germline V gives CDR1 SGHTA, CDR2 FQGNSA. V dropped 1 base and J dropped 7 bases, with 11 bases sitting between them. The CDR3 DNA reads TGTGCCAGCAGCTTAGGCTTTGGGCCAGAGCAGTACTTC. Its translation is CASSLGFGPEQYF.

This chain links TRBV27 with TRBJ2-3; 8 bases line up with TRBD1. CDR3 length equals 20 residues. Germline trimming cut 6 bases from V and 0 bases from J; bases unmatched to any gene: 20. Germline V CDR1 and CDR2: MNHEY, SMNVEV (reference sequence). The CDR3 DNA sequence: TGTGCCAGCAGGACATTTACGGTGTTAGGCAGGGGGCATAGCACAGATACGCAGTATTTT. Residues: CASRTFTVLGRGHSTDTQYF.

The rearrangement uses TRBV5-6 and TRBJ2-7, with 10 bases lining up with TRBD1. The junction had 6 bases not matched to a gene; V was cut back by 2 bases and J by 7 bases. This CDR3 has 14 residues. Germline lookup yields CDR1 SGHDT and CDR2 YYEEEE. CDR3 sequence (DNA): TGTGCCAGCAGCTTAGACAGGGGGCAAGGGGAGCAGTACTTC. Translating gives CASSLDRGQGEQYF. The whole variable domain, remainder taken from reference TRBV5-6 and TRBJ2-7, is DAGVTQSPTHLIKTRGQQVTLRCSPKSGHDTVSWYQQALGQGPQFIFQYYEEEERQRGNFPDRFSGHQFPNYSSELNVNALLLGDSALYLCASSLDRGQGEQYFGPGTRLTVT.